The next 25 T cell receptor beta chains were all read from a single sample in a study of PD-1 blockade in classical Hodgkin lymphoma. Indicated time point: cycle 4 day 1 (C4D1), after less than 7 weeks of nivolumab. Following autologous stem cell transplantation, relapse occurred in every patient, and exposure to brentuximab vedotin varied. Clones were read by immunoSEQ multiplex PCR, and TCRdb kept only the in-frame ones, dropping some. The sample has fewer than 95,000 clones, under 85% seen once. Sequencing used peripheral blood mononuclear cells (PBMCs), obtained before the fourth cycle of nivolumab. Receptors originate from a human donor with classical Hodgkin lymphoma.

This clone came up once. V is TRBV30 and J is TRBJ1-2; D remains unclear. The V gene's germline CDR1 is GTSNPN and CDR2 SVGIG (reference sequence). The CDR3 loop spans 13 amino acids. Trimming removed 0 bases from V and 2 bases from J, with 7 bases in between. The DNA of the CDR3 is TGTGCCTGGAGTGTAGCGGTGAACTATGGCTACACCTTC. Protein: CAWSVAVNYGYTF.

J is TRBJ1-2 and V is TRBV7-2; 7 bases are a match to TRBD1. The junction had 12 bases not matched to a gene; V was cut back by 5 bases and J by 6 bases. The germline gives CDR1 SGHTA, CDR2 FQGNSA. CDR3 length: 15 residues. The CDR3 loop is CASSLRGRGLDGYTF. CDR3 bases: TGTGCCAGCAGCCTCCGTGGGAGGGGGCTAGATGGCTACACCTTC.

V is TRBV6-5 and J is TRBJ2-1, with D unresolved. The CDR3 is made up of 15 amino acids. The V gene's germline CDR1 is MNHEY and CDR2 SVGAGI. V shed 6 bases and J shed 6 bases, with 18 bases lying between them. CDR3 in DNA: TGTGCCAGCAGCCCCGTGGGTCGGGTTACCAATGAGCAGTTCTTC. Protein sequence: CASSPVGRVTNEQFF.

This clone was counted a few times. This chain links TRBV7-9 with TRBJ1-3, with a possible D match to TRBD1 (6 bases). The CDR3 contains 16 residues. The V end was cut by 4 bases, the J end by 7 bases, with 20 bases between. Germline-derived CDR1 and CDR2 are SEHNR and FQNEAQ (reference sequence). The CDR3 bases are TGTGCCAGCAGCTCTTTTGGGGGCAAAGGGGTTAACACCATATATTTT. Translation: CASSSFGGKGVNTIYF.

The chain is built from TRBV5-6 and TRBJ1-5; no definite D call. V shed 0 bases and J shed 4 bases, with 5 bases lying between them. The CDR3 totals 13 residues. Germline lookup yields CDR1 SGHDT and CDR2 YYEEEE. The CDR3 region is CASSLVGNQPQHF. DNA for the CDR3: TGTGCCAGCAGCTTGGTGGGGAATCAGCCCCAGCATTTT.

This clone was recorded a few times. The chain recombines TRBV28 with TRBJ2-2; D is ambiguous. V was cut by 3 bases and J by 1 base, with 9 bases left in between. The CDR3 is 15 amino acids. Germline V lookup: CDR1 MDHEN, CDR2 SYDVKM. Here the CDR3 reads CASSFPRQNTGELFF. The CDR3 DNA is TGTGCCAGCAGTTTCCCCAGACAGAACACCGGGGAGCTGTTTTTT.

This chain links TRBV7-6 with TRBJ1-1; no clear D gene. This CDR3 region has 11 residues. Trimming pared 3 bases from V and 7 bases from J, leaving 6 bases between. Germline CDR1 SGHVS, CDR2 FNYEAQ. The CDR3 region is CASSFSSEAFF. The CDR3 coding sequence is TGTGCCAGCAGCTTCTCCAGTGAAGCTTTCTTT.

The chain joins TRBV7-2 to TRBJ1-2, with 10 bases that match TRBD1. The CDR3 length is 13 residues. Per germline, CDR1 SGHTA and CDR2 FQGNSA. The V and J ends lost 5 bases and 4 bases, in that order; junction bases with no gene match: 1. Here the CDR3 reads CASSDRGLYGYTF. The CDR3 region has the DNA TGTGCCAGCAGCGACAGGGGGCTCTATGGCTACACCTTC.

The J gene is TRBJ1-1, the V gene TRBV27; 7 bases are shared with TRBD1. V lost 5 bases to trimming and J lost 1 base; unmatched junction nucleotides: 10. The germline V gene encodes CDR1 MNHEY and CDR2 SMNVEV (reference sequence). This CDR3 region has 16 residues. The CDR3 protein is CASSARTGRGNTEAFF. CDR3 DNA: TGTGCCAGCAGTGCTCGGACAGGCCGAGGGAACACTGAAGCTTTCTTT.

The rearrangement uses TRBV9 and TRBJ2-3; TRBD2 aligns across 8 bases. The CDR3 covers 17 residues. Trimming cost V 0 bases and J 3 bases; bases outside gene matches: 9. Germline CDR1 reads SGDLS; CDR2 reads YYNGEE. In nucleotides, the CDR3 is TGTGCCAGCAGCGTAGTCGCGGGACTAGGGGGAACAGATACGCAGTATTTT. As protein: CASSVVAGLGGTDTQYF. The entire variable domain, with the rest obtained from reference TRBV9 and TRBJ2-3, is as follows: DSGVTQTPKHLITATGQRVTLRCSPRSGDLSVYWYQQSLDQGLQFLIQYYNGEERAKGNILERFSAQQFPDLHSELNLSSLELGDSALYFCASSVVAGLGGTDTQYFGPGTRLTVL.

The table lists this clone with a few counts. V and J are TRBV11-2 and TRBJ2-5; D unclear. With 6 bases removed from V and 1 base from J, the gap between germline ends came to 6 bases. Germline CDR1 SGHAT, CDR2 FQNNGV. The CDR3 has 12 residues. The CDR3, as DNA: TGTGCCAGCAGGTCTTTCCAAGAGACCCAGTACTTC. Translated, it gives CASRSFQETQYF.

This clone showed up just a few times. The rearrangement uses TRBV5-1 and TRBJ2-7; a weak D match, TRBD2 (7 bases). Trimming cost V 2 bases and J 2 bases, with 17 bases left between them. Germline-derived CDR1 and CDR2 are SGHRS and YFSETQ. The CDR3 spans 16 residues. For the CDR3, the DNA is TGCGCCAGCAGCTTAGGGGGAGGGGCCCTGGCCTACGAGCAGTACTTC. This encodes CASSLGGGALAYEQYF.

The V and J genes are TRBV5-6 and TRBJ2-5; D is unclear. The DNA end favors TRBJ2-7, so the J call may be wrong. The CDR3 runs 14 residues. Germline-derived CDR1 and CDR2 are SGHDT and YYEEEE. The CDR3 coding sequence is TGTGCCAGCAGCTTGGTAAACAGACTCCACGAGCAGTACTTC. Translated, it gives CASSLVNRLHEQYF.

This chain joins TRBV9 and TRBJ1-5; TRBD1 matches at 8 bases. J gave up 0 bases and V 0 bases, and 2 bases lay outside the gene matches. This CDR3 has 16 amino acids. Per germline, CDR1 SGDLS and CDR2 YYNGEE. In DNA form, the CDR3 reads TGTGCCAGCAGCGTAGGTGGGACAGGTAGCAATCAGCCCCAGCATTTT. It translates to CASSVGGTGSNQPQHF.

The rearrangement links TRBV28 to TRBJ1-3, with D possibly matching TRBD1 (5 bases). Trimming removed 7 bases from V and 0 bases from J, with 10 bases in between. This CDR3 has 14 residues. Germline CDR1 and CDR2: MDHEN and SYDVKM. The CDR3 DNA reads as TGTGCCAGCAAACAGGAAAGCTCTGGAAACACCATATATTTT. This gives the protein CASKQESSGNTIYF. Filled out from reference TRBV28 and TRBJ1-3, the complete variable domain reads DVKVTQSSRYLVKRTGEKVFLECVQDMDHENMFWYRQDPGLGLRLIYFSYDVKMKEKGDIPEGYSVSREKKERFSLILESASTNQTSMYLCASKQESSGNTIYFGEGSWLTVV.

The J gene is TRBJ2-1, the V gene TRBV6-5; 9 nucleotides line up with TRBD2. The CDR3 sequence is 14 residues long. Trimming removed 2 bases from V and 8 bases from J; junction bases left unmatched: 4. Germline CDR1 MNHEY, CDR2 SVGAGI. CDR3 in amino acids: CASSYASGTDEQFF. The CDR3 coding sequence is TGTGCCAGCAGTTACGCTAGCGGGACCGATGAGCAGTTCTTC.

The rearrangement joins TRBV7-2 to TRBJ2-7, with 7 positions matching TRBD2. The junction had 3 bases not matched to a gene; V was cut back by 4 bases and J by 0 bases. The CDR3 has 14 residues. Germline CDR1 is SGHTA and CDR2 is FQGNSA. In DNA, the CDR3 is TGTGCCAGCAGCTGGGGAGGGACCTCCTACGAGCAGTACTTC. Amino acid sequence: CASSWGGTSYEQYF.

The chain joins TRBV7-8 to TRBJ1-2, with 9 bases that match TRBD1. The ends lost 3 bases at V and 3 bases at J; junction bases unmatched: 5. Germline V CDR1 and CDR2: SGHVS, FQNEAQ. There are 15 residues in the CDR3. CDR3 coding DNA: TGTGCCAGCAGCTTTACAGGGGGCAACGACTATGGCTACACCTTC. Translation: CASSFTGGNDYGYTF.

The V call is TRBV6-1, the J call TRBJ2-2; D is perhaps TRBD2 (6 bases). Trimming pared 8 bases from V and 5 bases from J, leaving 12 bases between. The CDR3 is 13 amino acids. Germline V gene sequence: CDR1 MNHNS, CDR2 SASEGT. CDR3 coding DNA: TGTGCCAGCTATGGGGGAGGAACCGGGGAGCTGTTTTTT. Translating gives CASYGGGTGELFF.

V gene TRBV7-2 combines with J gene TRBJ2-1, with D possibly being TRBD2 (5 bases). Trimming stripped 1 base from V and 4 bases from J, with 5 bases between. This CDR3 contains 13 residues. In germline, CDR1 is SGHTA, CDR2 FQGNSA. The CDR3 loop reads CASSLGTYNEQFF. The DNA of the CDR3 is TGTGCCAGCAGCTTAGGGACTTACAATGAGCAGTTCTTC.

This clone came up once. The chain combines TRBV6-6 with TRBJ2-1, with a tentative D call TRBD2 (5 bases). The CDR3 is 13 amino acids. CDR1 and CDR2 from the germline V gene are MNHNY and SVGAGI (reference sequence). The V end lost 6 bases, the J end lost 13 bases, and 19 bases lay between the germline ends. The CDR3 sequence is CASSPRGGRTQFF. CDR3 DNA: TGTGCCAGCAGCCCACGAGGCGGGCGGACCCAGTTCTTC.

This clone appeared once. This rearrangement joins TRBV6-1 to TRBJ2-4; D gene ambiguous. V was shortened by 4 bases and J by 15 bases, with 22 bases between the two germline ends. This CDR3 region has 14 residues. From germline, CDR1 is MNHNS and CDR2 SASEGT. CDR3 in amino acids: CASSASLSLTLPYF. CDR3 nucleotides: TGTGCCAGCAGTGCTTCCCTAAGCCTGACTTTGCCGTACTTC.

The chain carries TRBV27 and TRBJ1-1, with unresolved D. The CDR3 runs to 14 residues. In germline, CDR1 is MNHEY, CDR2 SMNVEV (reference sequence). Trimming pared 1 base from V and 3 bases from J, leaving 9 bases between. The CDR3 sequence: CASSLWGRDTEAFF. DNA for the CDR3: TGTGCCAGCAGTTTATGGGGAAGGGACACTGAAGCTTTCTTT.

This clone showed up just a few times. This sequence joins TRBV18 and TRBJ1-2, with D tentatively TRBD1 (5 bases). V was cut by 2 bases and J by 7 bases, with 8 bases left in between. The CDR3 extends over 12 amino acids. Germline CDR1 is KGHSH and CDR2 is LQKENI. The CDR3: CASSPGTPGYTF. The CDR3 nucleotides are TGTGCCAGCTCACCAGGGACTCCTGGCTACACCTTC.

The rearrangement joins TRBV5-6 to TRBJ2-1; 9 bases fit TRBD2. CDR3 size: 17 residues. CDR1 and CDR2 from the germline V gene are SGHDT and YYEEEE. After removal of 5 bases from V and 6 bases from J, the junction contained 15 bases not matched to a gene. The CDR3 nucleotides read TGTGCCAGCAGAGTCCGGGTTTTAGCGGGAGTCCCCAATGAGCAGTTCTTC. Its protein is CASRVRVLAGVPNEQFF.